This T cell receptor beta chain came from a study of OX40 agonist ivuxolimab in advanced cancers. Study-wide findings and caveats: CD4+ and CD8+ blood T cells expanded clonally by week 6 at 0.1 to 3.0 mg/kg. Researchers report that CD8+ T cells had, on average, more expanded clones than CD4+.

Exclusion applied to patients with autoimmune disease history or systemic immunosuppression. As for this clone: The antigen remains unidentified.

Profiling relied on immunoSEQ multiplex PCR, and the TCRdb table lists in-frame clones only, not all of them. The sample lists some 54,000 clones, 70% to 90% occurring once. The sequence derives from an adult with an advanced solid tumor such as melanoma, head and neck, liver or kidney cancer. This specimen consisted of CD4+ or CD8+ T cells sorted from blood, obtained in a trial of the OX40 agonist ivuxolimab.

CDR3 residues: CASSGSGTGGAEAFF. CDR3 coding DNA: TGTGCCAGCAGCGGATCCGGGACAGGGGGAGCTGAAGCTTTCTTT. The V and J genes are TRBV9 and TRBJ1-1, with TRBD1 matching over 11 bases. V shed 3 bases, J shed 6 bases, and the junction held 7 bases outside the gene matches. The V gene's germline CDR1 is SGDLS and CDR2 YYNGEE. This CDR3 comprises 15 residues.